Reported below is one T cell receptor beta chain. The data are from a study of OX40 agonist ivuxolimab in advanced cancers. Data came from immunoSEQ multiplex PCR; TCRdb stores just in-frame clones and leaves some out. The data contain 82,000 or so clones, roughly nine tenths of them seen just once; the ten biggest clones take up roughly 1.1%. The CDR3 runs to 14 residues. The V and J ends lost 4 bases and 6 bases, in that order; junction bases with no gene match: 6. The germline V gene has CDR1 KGHSH and CDR2 LQKENI. This receptor was identified in an adult with an advanced solid tumor such as melanoma, head and neck, liver or kidney cancer. This chain connects TRBV18 to TRBJ1-5, with 7 bases that match TRBD1. Sample: CD4+ or CD8+ T cells sorted from blood, taken in a trial of the OX40 agonist ivuxolimab. This chain's CDR3 is CASSQGAVGQPQHF. Written as DNA, the CDR3 is TGTGCCAGCTCACAGGGGGCGGTAGGTCAGCCCCAGCATTTT.